This TCR beta chain was captured in a study of T cells expressing NK-cell markers. General observations from the study: Each of about 6 donors carried dominant NKG2C+ clonotypes accounting for about 1.0-8% of CD8+ T cells.

Production of TCR beta cDNA relied on 5'RACE template switching with UMIs. TCRdb re-called the 5' RACE reads and catalogs CDR3 proteins one per entry, DNA excluded. Its listing shows hundreds of thousands of distinct CDR3 sequences. Germline V gene sequence: CDR1 WNHNN, CDR2 SYGVQD (reference sequence). CDR3 length: 12 residues. Notes on this clonotype: The target antigen is unknown.

The specimen sequenced was blood T cells: a sorted CD56 or NKG2C T cell subset, CD4+ or CD8+ T cells, or bulk PBMC T cells (not recorded which). The sequence was obtained from a man between 18 and 29 years old in good health. The chain couples TRBV10-1 to TRBJ2-3; TCRdb's D gene call, TRBD2, goes unchecked for lack of DNA. The CDR3 reads CATSGSTDTQYF.